These T cell receptor beta chains were read from a single sample in a study of blood T cell repertoires in COVID-19. Sequenced by immunoSEQ multiplex PCR; TCRdb stores in-frame clones only, minus some. The sample has around 270,000 clones, around nine tenths seen once. The sequencing input was PBMCs or T cells enriched from blood (not recorded which). Receptors were obtained from a middle-aged woman who had been exposed to COVID-19. CDR3s include the opening cysteine and the closing phenylalanine or tryptophan. The order of the fields is J gene, CDR3 length, V gene, CDR3 protein.

TRBJ1-5,16,TRBV6-5,CASSFGQGNGNQPQHF
TRBJ1-3,13,TRBV15,CATSISDGNTIYF
TRBJ1-4,18,TRBV25-1,CASSERTGRTATNEKLFF
TRBJ1-6,18,TRBV4-3,CASSQAGSRGTANSPLHF
TRBJ2-6,19,TRBV13,CASSDSNRGMYSGANVLTF
TRBJ1-1,15,TRBV4-1,CASSHLWGGNTEAFF
TRBJ1-2,14,TRBV15,CATSREAPSGGYTF
TRBJ1-2,16,TRBV19,CASSTSARWTAYGYTF
TRBJ2-1,14,TRBV27,CASTHHSGRSEQFF
TRBJ2-7,18,TRBV3-1/TRBV3-2,CASSHLPGLAGSPYEQYF
TRBJ1-5,13,TRBV10-1,CASSECGRAPRHF
TRBJ2-3,14,TRBV7-6,CASSPGLQGDTQYF
TRBJ2-1,14,TRBV3-1/TRBV3-2,CASSPLAGNNEQFF
TRBJ2-3,14,TRBV9,CASTPLLAGGAQYF
TRBJ2-1,13,TRBV6-5,CASSRLEYNEQFF
TRBJ1-1,17,TRBV27,CASSHGPVLFLYTEAFF
TRBJ1-4,13,TRBV9,CASSLGGDEKLFF
TRBJ1-4,15,TRBV19,CASGGDREIDEKLFF
TRBJ1-2,14,TRBV2,CASSRQGQGGGYTF
TRBJ1-3,14,TRBV7-8,CASSLDRVGNTIYF
TRBJ1-1,13,TRBV5-1,CASSGGMNTEAFF
TRBJ2-3,17,TRBV25-1,CASSETRTGNRADTQYF
TRBJ1-2,12,TRBV29-1,CSVEDRGLGYTF
TRBJ1-5,15,TRBV28,CATGDPNRGDQPQHF
TRBJ2-1,13,TRBV20-1,CSASSGGTNEQFF
TRBJ1-2,15,TRBV4-2,CASSQTGASNYGYTF
TRBJ1-5,17,TRBV11-2,CASSSPSGTGGNQPQHF
TRBJ1-5,12,TRBV7-9,CASSLESKPQHF
TRBJ2-5,15,TRBV7-2,CASSSTRTSQETQYF
TRBJ2-4,13,TRBV12-3/TRBV12-4,CASSPPTTNPQYF
TRBJ2-3,15,TRBV15,CATSRGAVPADTQYF
TRBJ1-1,13,TRBV7-3,CASSTQKNTEAFF
TRBJ2-1,16,TRBV28,CASSFPRTVTYNEQFF
TRBJ2-1,15,TRBV7-3,CASSQSGQGLNEQFF
TRBJ2-3,16,TRBV7-6,CASSLEGGSGTDTQYF
TRBJ1-1,14,TRBV7-2,CASSLGTANTEAFF
TRBJ1-5,15,TRBV18,CASSTGISSNQPQHF
TRBJ2-3,17,TRBV28,CASSPVSRGARTDTQYF
TRBJ1-6,15,TRBV3-1/TRBV3-2,CASSQVLGAGSPLHF
TRBJ1-1,15,TRBV6-5,CASNPRAGWNTEAFF
TRBJ2-7,16,TRBV6-6,CASSYGRQALNYEQYF
TRBJ1-1,16,TRBV7-9,CASSPKGQGGNTEAFF
TRBJ1-4,15,TRBV6-5,CASRITGGPNEKLFF
TRBJ2-7,13,TRBV12-3/TRBV12-4,CASSLNGPYEQYF
TRBJ1-2,13,TRBV7-9,CASSDRQLYGYTF
TRBJ1-1,13,TRBV12-3/TRBV12-4,CASSRQLNTEAFF
TRBJ2-3,13,TRBV28,CASMAGHTDTQYF
TRBJ2-7,12,TRBV18,CASSPTGNEQYF
TRBJ2-2,18,TRBV11-2,CASSLRGIAGVLAGELFF